This T cell receptor beta chain is drawn from a study of T-cell reconstitution after alpha-beta-depleted transplantation in children. Findings of the study overall: Alpha-beta T cells about two months after transplant reportedly derived from several hundred expanded graft clones. For some patients, TCRbeta diversity was high at day 60 because of recipient T cells and thymic progenitors that survived.

Researchers prepared the TCRbeta library using unique molecular identifiers, the study reports. MiXCR was run by TCRdb on the PCR reads, yielding one entry per CDR3 protein. The sample shows 55,000 to 85,000 distinct CDR3 sequences, under 13% of them seen only once. This clonotype was found many times. Antigen: not known. Per germline, CDR1 SGHDT and CDR2 YYEEEE. Trimming took off 7 bases at V and 0 bases at J, with 11 bases between the two ends. The CDR3 is 13 residues long. The source material was PBMCs, sampled before TCRalphabeta/CD19-depleted stem cell transplant. The receptor was derived from a boy between 10 and 17 years old with acute myeloid leukemia, due to receive a stem cell transplant. This chain uses TRBV5-6 with TRBJ2-7; D could derive from TRBD1 or TRBD2 (5 bases each). The CDR3 loop reads CASGRDLSYEQYF. Written as DNA, the CDR3 is TGTGCCAGCGGACGGGACCTCTCCTACGAGCAGTACTTC.